This record concerns one T cell receptor (beta chain) sequence. This clone has just one count. No cognate antigen has been identified for it. No qualities accompany the bases; no much larger clone lies one base away. This sample was taken from a study of T cell responses to AZD1222 COVID-19 vaccine (dated by TCRdb to about 2021). Study-level background: AZD1222 recipients whose second dose came at about 4 weeks and those whose second dose came at about 12 weeks were combined into one group, since spike-specific TCR depth and breadth did not differ between the two schedules. A total of 240 or so trial participants underwent TCR sequencing, of whom 207 had received two doses of AZD1222 and around 25 had received two doses of the MenACWY control vaccine. Trial participants were enrolled by age into subgroups of 18-55, 56-69 and 70-plus years, and around 150, 28 and 57 TCR-sequenced participants, respectively, were included in these subgroups. Results and caveats for the whole study, not just this receptor: In the small 56-69-year group, the increase in depth fell short of significance, most likely because of low power. Most participants were white British and females outnumbered males, and the authors suggested that clonal diversity may have been underestimated. Because no samples from the day 14 peak response were available, repertoires could be characterized only after the peak T cell response. A significant rise in spike-specific TCR breadth and depth was observed after two AZD1222 doses relative to day 0 and relative to MenACWY recipients. Epitopes outside the regions mutated in the B.1.351 and B.1.1.7 variants were reportedly recognized by nearly half of the unique spike-specific TCRs. Conclusions about previously exposed vaccinees are limited, since just 6 or 7 AZD1222 recipients were seropositive for SARS-CoV-2 at baseline. Vaccine-associated CD4 TCRs spanned the whole spike protein, with dominant responses in regions 160-218 and 743-854.

The CDR1 and CDR2 encoded by the germline V gene (reference sequence) are MNHEY and SMNVEV. Taken from cysteine to phenylalanine, the CDR3 has 14 residues. CDR3 DNA only is kept here, 42 bases in frame from base 1. V drops 3 bases and J drops 3 bases, leaving 11 bases in between. The CDR3 regions of human TCRbeta chains were analyzed by immunosequencing. As for the authors' bioinformatics: Repertoire TCRs were checked for matches against a reference library of SARS-CoV-2-specific TCRs that had been generated using the MIRA antigen-specificity platform. Breadth was defined as the fraction of unique TCRs that were SARS-CoV-2-associated. Depth was defined as the fraction of total T cells that were SARS-CoV-2-associated. Each spike-specific TCR was assigned to its reactive spike region and to a CD4 or CD8 class using the MIRA data. Log10-transformed breadth and depth values were compared by one-way ANOVA with Sidak's multiple comparisons tests. TCRdb took over this immuneACCESS table, retaining in-frame rearrangements with V and J assigned. Such tables are incomplete; in checked studies, under half of the missing clones stem from an unresolved V gene, and the remainder is unexplained. The V and J calls and clone size come from that table; D and trimming were worked out from the DNA. The sample profile shows 110,000 to 150,000 clones; over 90% of them were found once. The biggest ten clones account for approximately 5% of the sample.

The time point label, as the study defines it: baseline before first vaccination. Vaccinee samples came from UK trials COV001 and COV002, including a single-blind randomized controlled phase 2/3 trial of AZD1222 (ChAdOx1 nCoV-19) in healthy adults. For TCRbeta chain sequencing, PBMC samples were collected from trial participants at day 0 and at day 28 after the second dose. The sequence is built from TRBV27 and TRBJ2-5; no D gene can be assigned with confidence. The sequencing used peripheral blood, collected on day 0 of AZD1222 vaccination. The sequence was collected from an adult in good health. The CDR3 reads as follows: CASSLRSAKETQYF. The DNA is as follows: TGTGCCAGCAGTTTGAGGTCAGCCAAAGAGACCCAGTACTTC.